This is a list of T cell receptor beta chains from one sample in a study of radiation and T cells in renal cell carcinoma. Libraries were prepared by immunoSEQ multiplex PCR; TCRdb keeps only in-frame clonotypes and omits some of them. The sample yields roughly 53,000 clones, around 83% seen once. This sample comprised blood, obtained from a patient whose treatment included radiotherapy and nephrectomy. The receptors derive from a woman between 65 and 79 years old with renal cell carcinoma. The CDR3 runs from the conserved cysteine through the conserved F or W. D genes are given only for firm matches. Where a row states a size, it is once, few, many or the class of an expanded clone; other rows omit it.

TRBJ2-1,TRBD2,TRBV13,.,TGTGCCAGCAGCAACAATCCAATGACCCTAGCGGGAGGACTCTACAATGAGCAGTTCTTC,CASSNNPMTLAGGLYNEQFF
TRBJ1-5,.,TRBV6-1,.,TGTGCCAGCAGTGTCCCGGGACAAGGCAATCAGCCCCAGCATTTT,CASSVPGQGNQPQHF
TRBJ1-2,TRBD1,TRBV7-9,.,TGTGCCAGCAGCCCCTCGACAGGGCCTTCTAACTATGGCTACACCTTC,CASSPSTGPSNYGYTF
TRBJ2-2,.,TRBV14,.,TGTGCCAGCAGCCAGGGCGGGGAGCTGTTTTTT,CASSQGGELFF
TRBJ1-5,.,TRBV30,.,TGTGCCTGGAGTACTCAGGGAAATCAGCCCCAGCATTTT,CAWSTQGNQPQHF
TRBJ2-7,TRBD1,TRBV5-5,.,TGTGCCAGCAGCCGGACGCAGGGGGCGGTTTCCTACGAGCAGTACTTC,CASSRTQGAVSYEQYF
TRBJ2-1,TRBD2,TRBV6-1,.,TGTGCCAGCAGTGTGAGACTAGCGGGGGACAATGAGCAGTTCTTC,CASSVRLAGDNEQFF
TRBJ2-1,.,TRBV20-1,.,TGCAGTGCCAATGGGGTGAGTGGAAAGTTCTTC,CSANGVSGKFF
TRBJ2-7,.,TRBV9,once,TGTGCCAGCAGCCCCTGGACTGAGGAAGGCTACGAGCAGTACTTC,CASSPWTEEGYEQYF
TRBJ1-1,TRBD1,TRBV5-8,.,TGTGCCAGCAGCCAACCCGACAGGGTCACTGAAGCTTTCTTT,CASSQPDRVTEAFF
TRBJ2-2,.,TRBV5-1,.,TGCGCCAGCAGCTTGAAACAGGGCGACACCGGGGAGCTGTTTTTT,CASSLKQGDTGELFF
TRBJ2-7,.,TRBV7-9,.,TGTGCCACCTCGTACGTTCAGGACCGGCATGGCCACGAGCAGTACTTC,CATSYVQDRHGHEQYF
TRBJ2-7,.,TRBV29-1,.,TGCAGCGTTGTCCGGGGCCCCGGCGAGCAGTACTTC,CSVVRGPGEQYF
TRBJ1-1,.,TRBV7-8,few,TGTGCCAGCAGCTCGGAAAACCCGAACACTGAAGCTTTCTTT,CASSSENPNTEAFF
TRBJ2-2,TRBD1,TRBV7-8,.,TGTGCCAGCAGCTCCCTACAGGGGACCGGGGAGCTGTTTTTT,CASSSLQGTGELFF
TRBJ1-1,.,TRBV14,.,TGTGCCAGCAGCCCGCCGGCCGGGGGCACTGAAGCTTTCTTT,CASSPPAGGTEAFF
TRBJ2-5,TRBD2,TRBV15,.,TGTGCCACCAGCAGAGAGGGGGGGAGGAAGACCCAGTACTTC,CATSREGGRKTQYF
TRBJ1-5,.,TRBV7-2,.,TGTGCCAGCAGCTTAGCGACCGACGGTCAGCCCCAGCATTTT,CASSLATDGQPQHF
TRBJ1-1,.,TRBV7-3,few,TGTGCCAGCAGCTTAATGTGGAACACTGAAGCTTTCTTT,CASSLMWNTEAFF
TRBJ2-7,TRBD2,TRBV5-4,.,TGTGCCAGCAGCTTGGCCGGACTAGCGGAGGGGTACGAGCAGTACTTC,CASSLAGLAEGYEQYF
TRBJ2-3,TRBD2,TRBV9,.,TGTGCCAGCAGCCTCGGGACTAGCGGGAGCGGTTCAGATACGCAGTATTTT,CASSLGTSGSGSDTQYF
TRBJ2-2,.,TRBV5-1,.,TGCGCCAGTAAACTAGGGGGAAACACCGGGGAGCTGTTTTTT,CASKLGGNTGELFF
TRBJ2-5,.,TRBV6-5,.,TGTGCCAGCAGTTACTCCTACGACAGGAAAGAGACCCAGTACTTC,CASSYSYDRKETQYF
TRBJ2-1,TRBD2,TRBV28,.,TGTGCCAGCAGCCCCGGAGCGGGGCTTGGAAATGAGCAGTTCTTC,CASSPGAGLGNEQFF
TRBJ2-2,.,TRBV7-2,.,TGTGCCAGCAGCTCCCGAGGGGGAGTGCCCGGGGAGCTGTTTTTT,CASSSRGGVPGELFF
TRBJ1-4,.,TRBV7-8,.,TGTGCCAGCAGAGGACCCTACCCCCTTGAAAAACTGTTTTTT,CASRGPYPLEKLFF
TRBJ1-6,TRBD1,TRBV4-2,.,TGTGCCAGCAGCCTCGTGGGACAGGGGGCTACCAACTATAATTCACCCCTCCACTTT,CASSLVGQGATNYNSPLHF
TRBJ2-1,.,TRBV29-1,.,TGCAGCGTTGTAGACTTCTACAATGAGCAGTTCTTC,CSVVDFYNEQFF
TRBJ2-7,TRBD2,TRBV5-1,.,TGCGCCAGCAGCTTGGCTAGCGGGGGCGAGCAGTACTTC,CASSLASGGEQYF
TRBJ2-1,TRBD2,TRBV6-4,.,TGTGCCAGCAGTGAAAGGCGGGAGTCTCTTGAGCAGTTCTTC,CASSERRESLEQFF
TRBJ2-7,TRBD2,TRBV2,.,TGTGCCAGCAGTGAAAGGCGGGAGCCGCACTACGAGCAGTACTTC,CASSERREPHYEQYF
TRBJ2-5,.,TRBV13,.,TGTGCCAGCAGCTCTCGGCAGGGGCAAGAGACCCAGTACTTC,CASSSRQGQETQYF
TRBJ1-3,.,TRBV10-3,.,TGTGCCATCAGTGAGTCCGGGGGACACACCATATATTTT,CAISESGGHTIYF
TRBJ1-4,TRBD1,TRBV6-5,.,TGTGCCAGCAGTTACTCCGGGACAGGGGGGAATGAAAAACTGTTTTTT,CASSYSGTGGNEKLFF
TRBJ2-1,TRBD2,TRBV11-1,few,TGTGCCAGCAGCTCGGGACTAGCGGGAGGGCCTCGGAATGAGCAGTTCTTC,CASSSGLAGGPRNEQFF
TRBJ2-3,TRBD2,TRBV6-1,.,TGTGCCAGCAGTCCGGGACTAGTGAGCACAGATACGCAGTATTTT,CASSPGLVSTDTQYF
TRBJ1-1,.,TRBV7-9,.,TGTGCCAGCAGCTCAGACGGATCTGAAGCTTTCTTT,CASSSDGSEAFF
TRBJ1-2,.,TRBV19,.,TGTGCCAGTAGTATAACGGACTATGGCTACACCTTC,CASSITDYGYTF
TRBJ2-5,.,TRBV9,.,TGTGCCAGCAGCGGTGGCCTGACTGCCGGGGAGACCCAGTACTTC,CASSGGLTAGETQYF
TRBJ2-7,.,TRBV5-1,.,TGCGCCAGCAGTTACAACCTCGGAGAGCAGTACTTC,CASSYNLGEQYF
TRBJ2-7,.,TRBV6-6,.,TGTGCCAGCAGTTCCATACCGTTCTTGAGCTCCTACGAGCAGTACTTC,CASSSIPFLSSYEQYF
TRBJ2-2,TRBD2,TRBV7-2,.,TGTGCCAGCAGCTTGACTAGCGGGATGGGCGGGGAGCTGTTTTTT,CASSLTSGMGGELFF
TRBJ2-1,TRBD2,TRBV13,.,TGTGCCAGCACATTAGCGGGGGGGCGCTACAATGAGCAGTTCTTC,CASTLAGGRYNEQFF
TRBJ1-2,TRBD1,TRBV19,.,TGTGCCAGTAGTATTTGGGACAGAACCTATGGCTACACCTTC,CASSIWDRTYGYTF
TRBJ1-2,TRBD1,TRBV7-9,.,TGTGCCAGCAGCTTACGGGGGACAGGGGGCCTCCTTGGCTACACCTTC,CASSLRGTGGLLGYTF
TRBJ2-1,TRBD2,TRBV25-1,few,TGTGCCAGCAGGGACACTAGCGGGCCCTACAATGAGCAGTTCTTC,CASRDTSGPYNEQFF
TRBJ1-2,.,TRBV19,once,TGTGCCAGTAGTATAGATCCATCGGCCCCTGGCTACACCTTC,CASSIDPSAPGYTF